A single sample is the source of the 11 T cell receptor beta chains below, sequenced in a study of T-cell memory formation after mild COVID-19. TCRdb reanalysed the 5' RACE reads using MiXCR and keeps one entry per CDR3 protein. In the table there are some 150,000 distinct CDR3 sequences, about 5.7% of which are singletons. The sample comprised PBMCs or a T cell subset sorted from them (not recorded which). All receptors come from an adult woman who had mild COVID-19 (a few samples of this study predate the infection). Cell type and time point are not known.

As to this clonotype: At one end, the junction sequence differs from germline, possibly due to a read error. V usage is TRBV5-1 and J usage is TRBJ2-5; D unresolved. CDR1 and CDR2 (germline): SGHRS, YFSETQ. This CDR3 region has 13 residues. This CDR3 is CASSSEYHETQYF. The CDR3 nucleotides read TGCGCCAGCAGCTCGGAATACCACGAGACCCAGTACTTC.

This clonotype was seen only a few times. J is TRBJ1-4 and V is TRBV7-2; D gene ambiguous. Germline V gene lookup returns CDR1 SGHTA and CDR2 FQGNSA. This CDR3 has 15 residues. Trimming left V 4 bases short and J 0 bases short, with 9 bases between. The chain's CDR3 is CASSSWGTTNEKLFF. CDR3 nucleotides: TGTGCCAGCAGCTCATGGGGAACAACTAATGAAAAACTGTTTTTT.

The sample holds many counts of this clonotype. This chain joins TRBV5-1 and TRBJ2-3, with D unresolved. The CDR3 totals 14 residues. Trimming took 4 bases from V and 5 from J, leaving 14 bases between them. CDR1 and CDR2 (germline): SGHRS, YFSETQ. The CDR3 region is CASSKEWIGDTQYF. The CDR3, as DNA: TGCGCCAGCAGCAAGGAGTGGATCGGAGATACGCAGTATTTT.

The sample holds many counts of this clonotype. The chain couples TRBV28 to TRBJ2-7; no firm D call. CDR3 length: 12 residues. Germline-derived CDR1 and CDR2 are MDHEN and SYDVKM. With 2 bases removed from V and 3 bases from J, the gap between germline ends came to 5 bases. This CDR3 reads CASSLSRYEQYF. CDR3 nucleotides: TGTGCCAGCAGTTTAAGTCGCTACGAGCAGTACTTC.

Ten or more counts support this clonotype. The rearrangement links TRBV9 to TRBJ1-1; 9 bases are a match to TRBD1. CDR3 size: 16 residues. V was clipped by 4 bases and J by 0 bases; unmatched bases: 7. The V gene's germline CDR1 is SGDLS and CDR2 YYNGEE. CDR3 bases: TGTGCCAGCAGCCTCGCGACAGGGGGTCTGAACACTGAAGCTTTCTTT. Translation: CASSLATGGLNTEAFF.

This clonotype was counted ten times or more. The chain joins TRBV24-1 to TRBJ2-1; 8 bases are a match to TRBD2. With 5 bases clipped from V and 3 bases from J, the junction kept 8 bases outside the gene matches. This CDR3 spans 16 amino acids. Per germline, CDR1 KGHDR and CDR2 SFDVKD. The CDR3 protein is CATSASRGGDYNEQFF. In DNA, the CDR3 is TGTGCCACCAGTGCCTCCCGGGGGGGGGACTACAATGAGCAGTTCTTC.

This rearrangement joins TRBV7-9 to TRBJ2-1; TRBD2 matches at 9 bases. The CDR3 is 16 amino acids. J gave up 5 bases and V 1 base, and 6 bases lay outside the gene matches. CDR1 SEHNR and CDR2 FQNEAQ come from the germline V gene (reference sequence). Here the CDR3 reads CASSLERLAGNNEQFF. CDR3 coding DNA: TGTGCCAGCAGCTTAGAGCGGCTAGCGGGGAACAATGAGCAGTTCTTC.

This clonotype was counted ten times or more. The genes are TRBV18 and TRBJ1-4; D gene unclear. V was pared by 1 base and J by 3 bases, with 3 bases between. Germline-derived CDR1 and CDR2 are KGHSH and LQKENI. The CDR3 is 13 residues long. In DNA form, the CDR3 reads TGTGCCAGCTCACCACAAGCTAATGAAAAACTGTTTTTT. Its protein is CASSPQANEKLFF.

Comment on this clonotype: A read error may explain this, as a much larger clone is one base away. V and J are TRBV20-1 and TRBJ2-4; unclear D gene. V was cut by 7 bases and J by 0 bases, with 16 bases left in between. From germline, CDR1 is DFQATT and CDR2 SNEGSKA (reference sequence). The CDR3 length is 15 residues. CDR3 nucleotides: TGCAGTGATCCGTCCACGCCCGTAGCCAAAAACATTCAGTACTTC. Residues: CSDPSTPVAKNIQYF.

This clonotype was counted ten times or more. V gene TRBV7-2 combines with J gene TRBJ1-5, with D perhaps matching TRBD1 (5 bases). CDR3 length: 15 amino acids. Germline values: CDR1 SGHTA, CDR2 FQGNSA. V dropped 3 bases and J dropped 6 bases, with 15 bases sitting between them. CDR3: CASSFDTGRGQPQHF. The CDR3 nucleotides are TGTGCCAGCAGCTTCGACACGGGGCGCGGTCAGCCCCAGCATTTT.

The chain combines TRBV12-3 or TRBV12-4 with TRBJ2-2; D gene uncertain. V gave up 1 base and J gave up 3 bases, with 15 bases separating them. This CDR3 contains 17 residues. This CDR3 reads CASSLVASPAYTGELFF. CDR3 sequence (DNA): TGTGCCAGCAGTTTAGTAGCCTCACCGGCGTACACCGGGGAGCTGTTTTTT.